This TCR beta chain emerged from a study of PD-1 blockade in classical Hodgkin lymphoma. Findings of the study overall: The study found that TCR diversity rose significantly by C4D1 in CD4+ but not CD8+ cells. Reported findings placed baseline TCR diversity lower in newly diagnosed patients (compared with healthy donors).

Trimming removed 1 base at V and 3 bases at J, with 19 bases between. Germline V gene lookup returns CDR1 SGHRS and CDR2 YFSETQ. The length of the CDR3 is 17 residues. Clones were sequenced by immunoSEQ multiplex PCR, and TCRdb holds only the in-frame ones, with some missing. The table lists 20,000 to 25,000 clones, under 75% of them singletons, with 1% to 1.5% in the top ten. Time point given: cycle 4 day 1 (C4D1), after 6 weeks of nivolumab. All the patients suffered relapse after autologous stem cell transplantation, and brentuximab vedotin exposure differed. It was by magnetic negative selection that CD4+ T cells were purified from thawed PBMCs. Best outcomes ranged across complete response, partial response and progressive disease. A note on this clone: Its target is not known.

The chain carries TRBV5-1 and TRBJ1-1; D might be TRBD1 (6 bases). The TCR was taken from a human donor with classical Hodgkin lymphoma. This specimen was CD4+ T cells from blood, taken before the fourth cycle of nivolumab. The CDR3 bases are TGCGCCAGCAGCTTGATCAGCGCGGGGGGCCTTGACACTGAAGCTTTCTTT. Translating it yields CASSLISAGGLDTEAFF.